The 18 T cell receptor beta chains given below trace back to one sample, sequenced in a study of immune characterization of retroperitoneal liposarcoma. Each CDR3 protein gets one entry after TCRdb re-called the PCR reads with MiXCR. This sample has about 11,000 distinct CDR3 sequences, with roughly 23% found just once. Sequenced material: blood. All receptors derive from a female donor with retroperitoneal liposarcoma.

This clonotype was observed a handful of times. The chain employs TRBV5-1 and TRBJ1-2; D gene unclear. Germline CDR1 reads SGHRS; CDR2 reads YFSETQ. V gave up 2 bases and J gave up 6 bases, with 14 bases separating them. There are 14 residues in the CDR3. The CDR3 sequence is CASSLGGNEHGYTF. For the CDR3, the DNA is TGCGCCAGCAGCTTAGGAGGGAATGAGCATGGCTACACCTTC.

This clonotype was seen many times. The chain couples TRBV12-3 or TRBV12-4 to TRBJ2-2; perhaps TRBD2 as D (6 bases). The CDR3 runs to 16 residues. The V end lost 5 bases, the J end lost 1 base, and 14 bases lay between the germline ends. This CDR3 is CASSKGTARNTGELFF. In nucleotides, the CDR3 is TGTGCCAGCAGTAAGGGGACTGCGAGGAACACCGGGGAGCTGTTTTTT.

This clonotype has more than one count but fewer than ten. The CDR3 DNA sequence: TGTGCCAGCAGCTTAACCGGGACTAGCGGGGCTAGCACAGATACGCAGTATTTT. Translating gives CASSLTGTSGASTDTQYF. The rearrangement uses TRBV7-3 and TRBJ2-3; 13 nucleotides align to TRBD2. This CDR3 contains 18 residues. The V and J ends lost 0 bases and 0 bases, in that order; junction bases with no gene match: 3. CDR1 SGHTA and CDR2 FQGTGA come from the germline V gene.

This clonotype was seen more than once but under ten times. This chain joins TRBV6-1 and TRBJ1-2, with 8 bases fitting TRBD1. CDR3 length: 18 residues. J was trimmed by 5 bases and V by 6 bases; bases with no gene match: 20. In germline, CDR1 is MNHNS, CDR2 SASEGT. The CDR3 DNA follows: TGTGCCAGCAGGGCGCTCCGGGACAGGAGAAAAGGGGGGTATGGCTACACCTTC. Protein product: CASRALRDRRKGGYGYTF.

The chain has TRBV7-8 and TRBJ2-3; D may be TRBD1 (6 bases). The V gene lost 2 bases and the J gene lost 0 bases, with 12 bases spanning the gap. There are 16 residues in the CDR3. CDR1 and CDR2 from the germline V gene are SGHVS and FQNEAQ. CDR3 amino acids: CASSLLRTESTDTQYF. Here the CDR3 DNA reads TGTGCCAGCAGCTTACTCCGGACAGAAAGCACAGATACGCAGTATTTT.

By frequency in the sample, this clonotype is medium-sized. This chain links TRBV27 with TRBJ2-2; 13 bases match TRBD2. CDR3 length: 15 amino acids. Germline V lookup: CDR1 MNHEY, CDR2 SMNVEV (reference sequence). The ends lost 8 bases at V and 4 bases at J; junction bases unmatched: 4. CDR3 sequence reads: CASPGLAGSTGELFF. The CDR3 bases are TGTGCCAGCCCGGGACTAGCGGGATCCACCGGGGAGCTGTTTTTT.

This clonotype was recorded a few times. The chain has TRBV25-1 and TRBJ2-3, with D perhaps matching TRBD2 (5 bases). CDR1 is MGHDK, CDR2 SYGVNS, per germline. Trimming removed 3 bases from V and 0 bases from J, with 16 bases in between. The CDR3 loop spans 17 amino acids. CDR3 DNA: TGTGCCAGCAGTGAGGGTTATGTCGGGATGAGCACAGATACGCAGTATTTT. Amino acids: CASSEGYVGMSTDTQYF.

The gene calls are TRBV28 and TRBJ2-1, with D unclear. The J call may not be correct, given that the DNA end is closer to TRBJ2-7. CDR1 and CDR2 from the germline V gene are MDHEN and SYDVKM. This CDR3 is 14 amino acids long. The CDR3 protein is CASSLGAGFYEQYF. CDR3 bases: TGTGCCAGCAGTTTAGGTGCCGGTTTCTACGAGCAGTACTTC.

This clonotype was recorded at least ten times. The chain couples TRBV27 to TRBJ2-1; possibly TRBD1 for D (6 bases). The J call could be wrong; TRBJ2-7 is a better fit for the DNA end. Germline CDR1 MNHEY, CDR2 SMNVEV (reference sequence). The CDR3 extends over 13 amino acids. CDR3 sequence reads: CASSSPQGYEQYF. In DNA, the CDR3 is TGTGCCAGCAGTTCCCCACAGGGCTACGAGCAGTACTTC.

Written as DNA, the CDR3 is TGTGCCAGCAGTGAAGGGACTAGCGACTACAATGAGCAGTTCTTC. Translating it yields CASSEGTSDYNEQFF. The gene calls are TRBV6-1 and TRBJ2-1; 9 positions agree with TRBD2. The V segment lost 1 base and the J segment 3 bases; nucleotides outside the gene matches: 1. Germline V gene data show CDR1 as MNHNS and CDR2 as SASEGT. The length of the CDR3 is 15 residues.

This clonotype was observed many times. The chain joins TRBV7-2 to TRBJ2-1, with TRBD2 matching over 14 bases. The junction had 4 bases not matched to a gene; V was cut back by 3 bases and J by 0 bases. The V gene's germline CDR1 is SGHTA and CDR2 FQGNSA. This CDR3 comprises 18 residues. The CDR3 protein is CASSFGTSGGSSYNEQFF. For the CDR3, the DNA is TGTGCCAGCAGCTTCGGGACTAGCGGGGGCAGCTCCTACAATGAGCAGTTCTTC.

This clonotype rates as medium-sized. The chain carries TRBV11-2 and TRBJ2-1, with 9 bases that match TRBD2. TRBJ2-7 explains the end of the DNA better; the J call may be wrong. The CDR3 covers 15 residues. The V gene's germline CDR1 is SGHAT and CDR2 FQNNGV. The CDR3 DNA is TGTGCCAGCAGCTTAGTTAGCGGGAGATCACACGAGCAGTACTTC. It codes for CASSLVSGRSHEQYF.

The chain combines TRBV10-3 with TRBJ2-1; weak D call: TRBD2 (5 bases). The germline V and J ends were trimmed by 4 bases and 3 bases, with 10 bases remaining between them. Germline assignment: CDR1 ENHRY and CDR2 SYGVKD. The CDR3 extends over 14 amino acids. CDR3 loop: CAISGSSNYNEQFF. CDR3 DNA: TGTGCCATCAGTGGCTCTAGCAACTACAATGAGCAGTTCTTC.

This clonotype was detected ten times or more. The V and J genes are TRBV6-6 and TRBJ1-1; D remains unclear. Per germline, CDR1 MNHNY and CDR2 SVGAGI (reference sequence). The CDR3 is 15 residues long. Trimming stripped 0 bases from V and 1 base from J, with 9 bases between. The CDR3 region is CASSYSRGRNTEAFF. The CDR3 region has the DNA TGTGCCAGCAGTTACTCGAGAGGGCGGAACACTGAAGCTTTCTTT.

By share of the sample, this clonotype is medium-sized (0.01 to 0.1%). Here the CDR3 reads CASSQKYGTSVFF. CDR3 nucleotide sequence: TGTGCCAGCAGTCAAAAATACGGGACTAGTGTGTTCTTC. This rearrangement joins TRBV6-1 to TRBJ2-1, with 8 bases fitting TRBD2. The CDR3 consists of 13 residues. V lost 5 bases to trimming and J lost 15 bases; unmatched junction nucleotides: 12. CDR1 is MNHNS and CDR2 is SASEGT in the germline V gene.

By sample share, this clonotype is medium-sized. The rearrangement joins TRBV12-3 or TRBV12-4 to TRBJ2-3; 8 positions match TRBD2. This CDR3 has 12 amino acids. V was pared by 6 bases and J by 6 bases, with 2 bases of the junction left unmatched. CDR3 bases: TGTGCCAGCAGGGCGGGGGGCGATACGCAGTATTTT. This sequence encodes CASRAGGDTQYF.

This clonotype was seen a handful of times. CDR3 amino acids: CASSLGHEQYF. The CDR3 DNA follows: TGTGCCAGCAGTTTAGGCCACGAGCAGTACTTC. The chain links TRBV27 to TRBJ2-5; D gene ambiguous. The J call may be incorrect, as the DNA end agrees better with TRBJ2-7. The CDR3 extends over 11 amino acids. Germline values: CDR1 MNHEY, CDR2 SMNVEV (reference sequence).

This clonotype is large (0.1 to 1%) by share. As DNA, the CDR3 is TGTGCCAGCAGTGATCCGGGACAGGGTGCCCACGAGCAGTACTTC. Protein: CASSDPGQGAHEQYF. The V gene is TRBV25-1, the J gene TRBJ2-1; TRBD1 agrees at 9 bases. The better agreement between TRBJ2-7 and the DNA end casts doubt on the J call. Germline V CDR1 and CDR2: MGHDK, SYGVNS. The CDR3 spans 15 residues.